Sequencing of this TCR beta chain was carried out in a study of response to subunit inactivated influenza vaccine. Study-wide results and caveats: Each seasonal influenza vaccination recruits few new T cells, the authors suggested.

This CDR3 contains 16 residues. The V gene's germline CDR1 is SGHTA and CDR2 FQGNSA. V dropped 1 base and J dropped 4 bases, with 14 bases sitting between them. On this clonotype: What it binds is unknown.

Using its own MiXCR run on the RT-PCR reads, TCRdb lists one record per CDR3 protein. The data contain hundreds of thousands of distinct CDR3 sequences, approximately 16% of them singletons. The clonotype comes from a man aged 45 to 75 who received an inactivated influenza vaccine. This chain connects TRBV7-2 to TRBJ2-1; a possible D gene is TRBD2 (6 bases). This specimen was CD4+ T cells sorted from PBMCs, taken less than 30 months after vaccination. The CDR3 loop reads CASSLVGGGSYNEQFF. CDR3 sequence (DNA): TGTGCCAGCAGCTTAGTGGGGGGAGGTTCATACAATGAGCAGTTCTTC.